This T cell receptor (beta chain) appears in the sequencing data of a study of T cell repertoires in cytomegalovirus infection. Study background: HLA-C-restricted CMV epitopes, recently identified, and well-studied HLA-B-restricted ones were used by the study.

Study-wide results and limits: The study found HLA-C-restricted CMV-specific TCR beta clonotypes dominating the ex vivo response.

TCRdb re-derived calls from the reads in MiXCR, one entry per CDR3 protein. The sample holds hundreds of thousands of distinct CDR3 sequences; roughly a third are singletons and the top ten take about 18%. Germline CDR1 and CDR2: MNHEY and SMNVEV (reference sequence). The CDR3 loop spans 14 amino acids. Trimming took off 3 bases at V and 2 bases at J, with 11 bases between the two ends. Worth noting for this clonotype: Its antigen remains unknown.

Sequences were derived from cultured PBMCs, sampled from culture after CMV antigen stimulation. The TCR comes from a human donor in good health (CMV status not recorded). Some clones in this sample may be carry-over from other donors' samples. The chain carries TRBV27 and TRBJ2-7; D may be TRBD2 (5 bases). CDR3 coding DNA: TGTGCCAGCAGTTTGGCCGGGAAGGCCTACGAGCAGTACTTC. Protein product: CASSLAGKAYEQYF.